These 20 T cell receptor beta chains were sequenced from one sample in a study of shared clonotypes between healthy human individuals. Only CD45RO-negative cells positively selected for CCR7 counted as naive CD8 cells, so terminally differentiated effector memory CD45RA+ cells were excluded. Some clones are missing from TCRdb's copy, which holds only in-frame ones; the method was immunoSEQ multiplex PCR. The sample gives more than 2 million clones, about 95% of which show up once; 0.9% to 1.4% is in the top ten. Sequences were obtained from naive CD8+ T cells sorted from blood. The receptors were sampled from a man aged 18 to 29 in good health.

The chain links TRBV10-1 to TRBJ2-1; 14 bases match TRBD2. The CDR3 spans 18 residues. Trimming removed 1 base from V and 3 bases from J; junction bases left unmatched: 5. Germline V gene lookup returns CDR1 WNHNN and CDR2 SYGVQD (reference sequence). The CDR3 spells CASSELGTSGGRYNEQFF. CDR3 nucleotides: TGCGCCAGCAGTGAGTTGGGGACTAGCGGGGGCCGCTACAATGAGCAGTTCTTC.

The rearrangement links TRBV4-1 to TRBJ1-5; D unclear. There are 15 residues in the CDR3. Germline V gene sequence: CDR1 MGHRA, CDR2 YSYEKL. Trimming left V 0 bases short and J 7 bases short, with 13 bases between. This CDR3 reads CASSQDARVGQPQHF. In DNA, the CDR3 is TGCGCCAGCAGCCAAGATGCCCGGGTTGGGCAGCCCCAGCATTTT.

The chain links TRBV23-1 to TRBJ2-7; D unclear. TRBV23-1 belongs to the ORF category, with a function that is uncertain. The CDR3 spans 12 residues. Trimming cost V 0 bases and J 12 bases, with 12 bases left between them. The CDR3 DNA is TGCGCCAGCAGTCAATCGGACCATCCCTCGTACTTC. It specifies CASSQSDHPSYF.

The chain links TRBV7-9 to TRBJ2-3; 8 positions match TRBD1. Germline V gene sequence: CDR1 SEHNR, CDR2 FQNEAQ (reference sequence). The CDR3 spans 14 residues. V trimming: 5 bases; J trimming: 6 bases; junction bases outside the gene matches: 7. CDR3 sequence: CASSTMDRVDTQYF. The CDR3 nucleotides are TGTGCCAGCAGCACCATGGACAGGGTTGATACGCAGTATTTT.

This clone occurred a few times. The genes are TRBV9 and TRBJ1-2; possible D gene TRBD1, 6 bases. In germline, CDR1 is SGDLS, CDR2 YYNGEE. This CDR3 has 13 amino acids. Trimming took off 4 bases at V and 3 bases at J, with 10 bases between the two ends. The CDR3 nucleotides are TGTGCCAGCAGCCACAGGACAGACTATGGCTACACCTTC. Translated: CASSHRTDYGYTF.

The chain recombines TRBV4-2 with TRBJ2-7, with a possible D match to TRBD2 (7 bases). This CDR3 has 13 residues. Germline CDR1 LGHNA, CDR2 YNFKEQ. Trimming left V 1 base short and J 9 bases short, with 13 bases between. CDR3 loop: CASSQVGGAGQYF. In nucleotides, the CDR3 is TGTGCCAGCAGCCAAGTAGGGGGGGCAGGGCAGTACTTC.

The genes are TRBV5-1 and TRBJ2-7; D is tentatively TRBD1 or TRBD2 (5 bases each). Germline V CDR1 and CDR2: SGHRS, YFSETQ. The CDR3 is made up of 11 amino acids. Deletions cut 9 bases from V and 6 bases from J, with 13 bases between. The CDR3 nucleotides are TGCGCCACCTCATATGGGGGCGAGCAGTACTTC. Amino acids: CATSYGGEQYF.

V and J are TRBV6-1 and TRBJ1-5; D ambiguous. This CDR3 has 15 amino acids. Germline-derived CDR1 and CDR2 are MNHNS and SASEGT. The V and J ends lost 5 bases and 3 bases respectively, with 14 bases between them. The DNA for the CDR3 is TGTGCCAGCAGTCTCCAGAGGGTTTACAATCAGCCCCAGCATTTT. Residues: CASSLQRVYNQPQHF.

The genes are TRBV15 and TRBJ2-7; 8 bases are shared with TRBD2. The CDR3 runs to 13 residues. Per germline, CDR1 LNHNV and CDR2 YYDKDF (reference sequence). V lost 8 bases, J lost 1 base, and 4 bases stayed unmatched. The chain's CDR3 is CATALAGSYEQYF. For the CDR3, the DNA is TGTGCCACCGCGCTAGCGGGTTCCTACGAGCAGTACTTC.

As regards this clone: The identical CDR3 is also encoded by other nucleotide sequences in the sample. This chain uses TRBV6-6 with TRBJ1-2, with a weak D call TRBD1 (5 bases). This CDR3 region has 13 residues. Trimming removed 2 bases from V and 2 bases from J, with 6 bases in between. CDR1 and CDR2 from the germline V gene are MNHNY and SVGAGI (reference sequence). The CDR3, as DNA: TGTGCCAGCAGTTACGGGACCAACTATGGCTACACCTTC. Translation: CASSYGTNYGYTF.

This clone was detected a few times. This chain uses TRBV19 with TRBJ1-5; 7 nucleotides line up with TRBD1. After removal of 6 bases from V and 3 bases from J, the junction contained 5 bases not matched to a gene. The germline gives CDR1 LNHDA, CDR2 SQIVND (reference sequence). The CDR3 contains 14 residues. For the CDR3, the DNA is TGTGCCAGTAGCAACACAGGGGACAATCAGCCCCAGCATTTT. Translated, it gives CASSNTGDNQPQHF.

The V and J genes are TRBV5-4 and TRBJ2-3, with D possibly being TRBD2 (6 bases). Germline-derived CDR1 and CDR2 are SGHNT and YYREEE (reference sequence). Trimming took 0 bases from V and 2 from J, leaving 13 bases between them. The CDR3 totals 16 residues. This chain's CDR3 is CASSLVIGTFTDTQYF. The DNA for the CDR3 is TGTGCCAGCAGCTTGGTGATCGGGACTTTCACAGATACGCAGTATTTT.

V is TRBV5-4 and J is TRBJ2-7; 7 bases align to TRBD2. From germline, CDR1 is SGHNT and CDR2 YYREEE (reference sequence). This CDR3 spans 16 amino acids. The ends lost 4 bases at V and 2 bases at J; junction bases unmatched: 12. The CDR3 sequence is CASSNPPAGNPYEQYF. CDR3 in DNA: TGTGCCAGCAGCAATCCCCCAGCGGGGAACCCCTACGAGCAGTACTTC.

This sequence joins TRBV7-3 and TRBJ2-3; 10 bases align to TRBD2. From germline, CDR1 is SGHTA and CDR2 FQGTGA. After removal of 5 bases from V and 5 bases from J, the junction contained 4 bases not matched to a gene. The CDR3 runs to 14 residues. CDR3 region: CASSTSGDLDTQYF. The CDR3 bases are TGTGCCAGCAGCACTAGCGGGGACTTAGATACGCAGTATTTT. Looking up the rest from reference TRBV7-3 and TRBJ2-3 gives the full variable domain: GAGVSQTPSNKVTEKGKYVELRCDPISGHTALYWYRQSLGQGPEFLIYFQGTGAADDSGLPNDRFFAVRPEGSVSTLKIQRTERGDSAVYLCASSTSGDLDTQYFGPGTRLTVL.

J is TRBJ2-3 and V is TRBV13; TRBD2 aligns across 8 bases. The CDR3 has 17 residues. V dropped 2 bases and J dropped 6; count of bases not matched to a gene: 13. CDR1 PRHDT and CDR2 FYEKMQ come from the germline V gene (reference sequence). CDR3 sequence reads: CASSLWTSKAGADTQYF. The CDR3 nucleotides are TGTGCCAGCAGCTTATGGACTAGCAAAGCGGGGGCGGATACGCAGTATTTT.

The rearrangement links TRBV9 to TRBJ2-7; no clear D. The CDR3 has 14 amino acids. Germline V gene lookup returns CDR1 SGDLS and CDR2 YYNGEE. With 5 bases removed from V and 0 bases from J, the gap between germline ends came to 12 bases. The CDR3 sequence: CASSPDGNSYEQYF. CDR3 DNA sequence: TGTGCCAGCAGTCCGGACGGAAACTCCTACGAGCAGTACTTC.

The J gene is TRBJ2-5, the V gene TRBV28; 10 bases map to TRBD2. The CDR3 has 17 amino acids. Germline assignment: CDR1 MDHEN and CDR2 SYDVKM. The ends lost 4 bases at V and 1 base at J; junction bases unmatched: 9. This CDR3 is CASSSRLAGVFQETQYF. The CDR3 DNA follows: TGTGCCAGCAGTTCACGCCTAGCGGGGGTTTTCCAAGAGACCCAGTACTTC.

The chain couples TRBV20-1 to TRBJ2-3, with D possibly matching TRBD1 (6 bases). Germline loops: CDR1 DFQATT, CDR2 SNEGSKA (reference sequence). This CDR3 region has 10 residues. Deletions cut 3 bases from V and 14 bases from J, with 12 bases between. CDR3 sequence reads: CSASPEQGYF. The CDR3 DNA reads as TGCAGTGCTAGTCCTGAACAGGGGTATTTT.

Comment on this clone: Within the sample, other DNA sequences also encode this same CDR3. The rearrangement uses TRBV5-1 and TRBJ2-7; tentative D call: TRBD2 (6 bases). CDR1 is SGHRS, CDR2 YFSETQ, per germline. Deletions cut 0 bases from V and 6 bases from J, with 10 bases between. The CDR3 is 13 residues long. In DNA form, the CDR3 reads TGCGCCAGCAGCTTGGTTAGCGGCTCCGAGCAGTACTTC. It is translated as CASSLVSGSEQYF.

The CDR3 region is CASSLSRTQIPYEQYF. CDR3 sequence (DNA): TGTGCCAGCAGCTTGTCCCGTACGCAAATTCCCTACGAGCAGTACTTC. This chain links TRBV5-6 with TRBJ2-7; D ambiguous. The CDR3 is made up of 16 amino acids. Trimming took 1 base from V and 2 from J, leaving 16 bases between them. Germline CDR1 is SGHDT and CDR2 is YYEEEE.